The 25 T cell receptor beta chains below come from one sample, sequenced in a study of T cell responses to AZD1222 COVID-19 vaccine. Here immunoSEQ multiplex PCR was the method, and the copy in TCRdb shows in-frame clones only, minus some. In the table there are 140,000 or so clones, about 91% of which are singletons. This specimen consisted of peripheral blood, obtained on day 0 of AZD1222 vaccination. The receptors shown here come from an adult in good health.

This chain links TRBV6-2 or TRBV6-3 with TRBJ2-1; D is perhaps TRBD1 (6 bases). Germline V gene data show CDR1 as MNHEY and CDR2 as SVGEGT. This CDR3 region has 17 residues. The germline V and J ends were trimmed by 2 bases and 3 bases, with 17 bases remaining between them. DNA for the CDR3: TGTGCCAGCAGTTACACACGACAGGCCGACCGCTACAATGAGCAGTTCTTC. Translation: CASSYTRQADRYNEQFF.

The V gene is TRBV7-9, the J gene TRBJ2-5; 7 bases align to TRBD2. Losses at the gene ends were 5 bases for V and 4 bases for J; bases not matched to a gene: 4. Germline V lookup: CDR1 SEHNR, CDR2 FQNEAQ (reference sequence). This CDR3 contains 13 residues. The CDR3 DNA follows: TGTGCCAGCAGCGGGAGGGCGGGAGAGACCCAGTACTTC. This codes for CASSGRAGETQYF.

The chain is built from TRBV5-1 and TRBJ2-3; 8 bases are a match to TRBD2. V shed 4 bases, J shed 0 bases, and the junction held 7 bases outside the gene matches. Germline V lookup: CDR1 SGHRS, CDR2 YFSETQ. The CDR3 runs 16 residues. The CDR3 sequence is CASSPTSGTSTDTQYF. CDR3 coding DNA: TGCGCCAGCAGCCCCACTAGCGGAACTAGCACAGATACGCAGTATTTT. Full variable domain (missing parts from reference TRBV5-1 and TRBJ2-3): KAGVTQTPRYLIKTRGQQVTLSCSPISGHRSVSWYQQTPGQGLQFLFEYFSETQRNKGNFPGRFSGRQFSNSRSEMNVSTLELGDSALYLCASSPTSGTSTDTQYFGPGTRLTVL.

The chain has TRBV29-1 and TRBJ1-1; possible D gene TRBD1, 5 bases. CDR3 length: 16 amino acids. Germline assignment: CDR1 SQVTM and CDR2 ANQGSEA. V lost 2 bases, J lost 0 bases, and 16 bases lay in between. The CDR3 here is CSVERGVGIMNTEAFF. In DNA, the CDR3 is TGCAGCGTTGAAAGGGGTGTAGGGATTATGAACACTGAAGCTTTCTTT.

This clone was counted a single time. This rearrangement joins TRBV5-4 to TRBJ2-3; the match to TRBD2 covers 7 bases. The CDR3 runs to 16 residues. The V gene end was trimmed by 3 bases and the J gene end by 4 bases; junction bases not matched to a gene: 11. The germline CDR1 and CDR2 sequences are SGHNT and YYREEE (reference sequence). CDR3 nucleotide sequence: TGTGCCAGCAGCTATGCTGGACTAGTAAAAGCAGATACGCAGTATTTT. The encoded protein is CASSYAGLVKADTQYF.

The V call is TRBV28, the J call TRBJ1-6; TRBD1 agrees at 9 bases. There are 15 residues in the CDR3. The germline V gene has CDR1 MDHEN and CDR2 SYDVKM. The ends lost 1 base at V and 10 bases at J; junction bases unmatched: 5. In DNA, the CDR3 is TGTGCCAGCAGTTTATTGACAGGGGGTGGATCACCCCTCCACTTT. It is translated as CASSLLTGGGSPLHF.

The gene calls are TRBV7-9 and TRBJ1-2; D unresolved. V shed 8 bases and J shed 2 bases, with 12 bases lying between them. The CDR3 sequence is 13 residues long. CDR1 is SEHNR, CDR2 FQNEAQ, per germline (reference sequence). DNA for the CDR3: TGTGCCAGCGCCCTCGGCGGGAACTATGGCTACACCTTC. Translated: CASALGGNYGYTF.

The CDR3 nucleotides are TGTGCCAGCAGCTTAGCACTAGCGGGAGCATCTGATACGCAGTATTTT. This codes for CASSLALAGASDTQYF. The chain couples TRBV7-2 to TRBJ2-3, with 11 bases identical to TRBD2. The CDR3 has 16 residues. The germline V gene encodes CDR1 SGHTA and CDR2 FQGNSA. The V and J ends lost 0 bases and 6 bases, in that order; junction bases with no gene match: 5.

V usage is TRBV9 and J usage is TRBJ1-2; D remains unclear. Per germline, CDR1 SGDLS and CDR2 YYNGEE. Trimming took off 4 bases at V and 4 bases at J, with 14 bases between the two ends. This CDR3 contains 14 residues. CDR3 bases: TGTGCCAGCAGCCCGCTGGTGGGGTCCTATGGCTACACCTTC. Its protein product is CASSPLVGSYGYTF.

The J gene is TRBJ1-2, the V gene TRBV6-1; D may be TRBD1 (5 bases). The CDR3 runs to 13 residues. V gave up 2 bases and J gave up 4 bases, with 8 bases separating them. Looked up from germline, CDR1 is MNHNS and CDR2 is SASEGT. The CDR3 nucleotides read TGTGCCAGCAGTGAACAGGGCCTCTATGGCTACACCTTC. Amino acids: CASSEQGLYGYTF.

The chain links TRBV10-2 to TRBJ2-3; D is ambiguous. CDR1 and CDR2 (germline): WSHSY, SAAADI. This CDR3 has 11 residues. Trimming took 7 bases from V and 7 from J, leaving 9 bases between them. The CDR3: CASMGQNTQYF. The DNA of the CDR3 is TGCGCCAGCATGGGCCAGAATACGCAGTATTTT.

V gene TRBV19 combines with J gene TRBJ2-5; D remains unclear. Between the trimmed V and J ends, which lost 3 bases and 7 bases, there was a span of 15 bases. Germline CDR1 LNHDA, CDR2 SQIVND (reference sequence). The CDR3 loop spans 14 amino acids. The CDR3 protein is CASSIPNRMGTQYF. CDR3 nucleotides: TGTGCCAGTAGTATCCCCAACCGAATGGGGACCCAGTACTTC.

This rearrangement joins TRBV29-1 to TRBJ2-7; D might be TRBD1 (5 bases). The CDR3 is 11 amino acids. V lost 5 bases, J lost 2 bases, and 7 bases lay in between. The germline V gene encodes CDR1 SQVTM and CDR2 ANQGSEA. CDR3 coding DNA: TGCAGCGTTTCCAGGGCCTACGAGCAGTACTTC. Translation: CSVSRAYEQYF.

The chain carries TRBV10-3 and TRBJ2-6; D gene ambiguous. Germline V gives CDR1 ENHRY, CDR2 SYGVKD. Between the trimmed V and J ends, which lost 2 bases and 4 bases, there was a span of 9 bases. The CDR3 totals 15 residues. The CDR3 loop reads CAISEGVNGANVLTF. CDR3 bases: TGTGCCATCAGTGAGGGGGTTAACGGGGCCAACGTCCTGACTTTC.

The chain is built from TRBV30 and TRBJ1-1; D possibly corresponds to TRBD1 (5 bases). The CDR3 has 12 amino acids. Trimming pared 2 bases from V and 4 bases from J, leaving 8 bases between. CDR1 is GTSNPN, CDR2 SVGIG, per germline (reference sequence). The chain's CDR3 is CAWSFQGTEAFF. CDR3 sequence (DNA): TGTGCCTGGAGTTTCCAGGGCACTGAAGCTTTCTTT.

This chain joins TRBV7-9 and TRBJ2-5, with D unclear. From germline, CDR1 is SEHNR and CDR2 FQNEAQ (reference sequence). The ends were cut back, 4 bases at V and 5 bases at J, with 17 bases in the middle. CDR3 size: 15 residues. The chain's CDR3 is CASSSGSRKGETQYF. CDR3 in DNA: TGTGCCAGCAGCTCTGGGTCGAGAAAGGGTGAGACCCAGTACTTC.

The rearrangement joins TRBV5-5 to TRBJ1-1, with D possibly TRBD1 on 5 matching bases. CDR1 and CDR2 from the germline V gene are SGHKS and YYEKEE (reference sequence). There are 15 residues in the CDR3. The V gene lost 0 bases and the J gene lost 5 bases, with 14 bases spanning the gap. CDR3 nucleotides: TGTGCCAGCAGCTTGGTAATAGGGGCAAATACTGAAGCTTTCTTT. Its translation: CASSLVIGANTEAFF.

The chain employs TRBV6-2 or TRBV6-3 and TRBJ2-7; no firm D call. CDR1 and CDR2 from the germline V gene are MNHEY and SVGEGT. This CDR3 comprises 11 residues. The ends were cut back, 5 bases at V and 7 bases at J, with 9 bases in the middle. CDR3 nucleotide sequence: TGTGCCAGCAGTACGTTCCGGGAGCAGTACTTC. Its translation is CASSTFREQYF.

This clone has a handful of counts. The V gene is TRBV6-7, the J gene TRBJ2-3; 8 bases agree with TRBD2. TRBV6-7 is assigned to the ORF class and has an uncertain function. This CDR3 comprises 13 residues. The V gene end was trimmed by 7 bases and the J gene end by 4 bases; junction bases not matched to a gene: 4. The CDR3 is CASTETSADTQYF. CDR3 sequence (DNA): TGTGCCAGCACTGAGACTAGCGCAGATACGCAGTATTTT.

V gene TRBV25-1 combines with J gene TRBJ2-7; a possible D gene is TRBD1 (5 bases). V lost 0 bases and J lost 3, with 12 bases in between. This CDR3 spans 15 amino acids. CDR1 is MGHDK, CDR2 SYGVNS, per germline. In nucleotides, the CDR3 is TGTGCCAGCAGTGAATATGCAGGGCCCGACTACGAGCAGTACTTC. Protein: CASSEYAGPDYEQYF.

CDR3 protein: CASSRPGGNHEQYF. The CDR3 DNA reads TGTGCCAGCAGTCGACCTGGGGGGAACCACGAGCAGTACTTC. V gene TRBV14 combines with J gene TRBJ2-7; possibly TRBD2 for D (6 bases). Germline lookup yields CDR1 SGHDN and CDR2 FVKESK. Between the trimmed V and J ends, which lost 6 bases and 5 bases, there was a span of 17 bases. The length of the CDR3 is 14 residues.

The rearrangement uses TRBV6-5 and TRBJ2-1; no definite D call. This CDR3 has 15 residues. V was pared by 0 bases and J by 2 bases, with 8 bases between. CDR1 and CDR2 (germline): MNHEY, SVGAGI. CDR3 loop: CASSYSGSAYNEQFF. As DNA, the CDR3 is TGTGCCAGCAGTTACTCAGGGTCGGCCTACAATGAGCAGTTCTTC.

The count of this clone is one. V and J are TRBV30 and TRBJ2-2, with 8 nucleotides matching TRBD2. J was trimmed by 6 bases and V by 5 bases; bases with no gene match: 17. Germline CDR1 reads GTSNPN; CDR2 reads SVGIG (reference sequence). The CDR3 is 17 residues long. CDR3 DNA sequence: TGTGCCTGGCGGATCCGAGCGGGAGTTGTGTTTGCCGGGGAGCTGTTTTTT. Translated, it gives CAWRIRAGVVFAGELFF.

The V and J genes are TRBV27 and TRBJ2-3; TRBD2 agrees at 8 bases. Germline CDR1 is MNHEY and CDR2 is SMNVEV (reference sequence). Trimming cost V 5 bases and J 4 bases; bases outside gene matches: 5. The CDR3 spans 14 residues. CDR3 amino acids: CASSGREGADTQYF. The DNA for the CDR3 is TGTGCCAGCAGTGGTCGGGAGGGCGCAGATACGCAGTATTTT.

This chain uses TRBV7-3 with TRBJ2-1; no definite D call. V gave up 5 bases and J gave up 12 bases, with 23 bases separating them. CDR1 and CDR2 from the germline V gene are SGHTA and FQGTGA. The CDR3 runs 15 residues. The CDR3 region has the DNA TGTGCCAGCAGCCTTTCGAGCGTTGGAGCCTATGGGCAGTTCTTC. It specifies CASSLSSVGAYGQFF.